These 22 T cell receptor beta chains were all obtained from the same sample, sequenced in a study of shared clonotypes between healthy human individuals. Sequencing used immunoSEQ multiplex PCR; TCRdb keeps in-frame clones, though not all of them. The sample contains approximately 1,500,000 clones, 96% of which appear only once. The sample taken for sequencing was naive CD4+ T cells sorted from blood. Subset described: CD45RA+ positively selected. The source is a young man in good health.

The chain is built from TRBV14 and TRBJ2-5; D not resolved. The CDR3 consists of 12 residues. The V and J ends lost 1 base and 5 bases respectively, with 5 bases between them. The germline V gene has CDR1 SGHDN and CDR2 FVKESK. CDR3 in amino acids: CASSQVEETQYF. In DNA, the CDR3 is TGTGCCAGCAGCCAAGTTGAGGAGACCCAGTACTTC.

This chain links TRBV11-2 with TRBJ2-5, with D hard to call. Trimming took 5 bases from V and 1 from J, leaving 8 bases between them. The CDR3 spans 13 residues. The germline V gene has CDR1 SGHAT and CDR2 FQNNGV. The CDR3 DNA sequence: TGTGCCAGCAGCCGGCCAGTCCAAGAGACCCAGTACTTC. This translates into CASSRPVQETQYF.

This clone was recorded once. The sample has other DNA sequences that encode this CDR3 too. This chain links TRBV4-1 with TRBJ2-3, with D unclear. Germline V gene data show CDR1 as MGHRA and CDR2 as YSYEKL. V was pared by 1 base and J by 0 bases, with 11 bases between. The CDR3 is made up of 16 amino acids. The DNA for the CDR3 is TGCGCCAGCAGCCAAGGCCCAGCGAGTAGCACAGATACGCAGTATTTT. Its translation is CASSQGPASSTDTQYF.

The chain carries TRBV5-5 and TRBJ2-2; D remains unclear. The CDR3 covers 13 residues. Germline CDR1 SGHKS, CDR2 YYEKEE (reference sequence). With 3 bases removed from V and 9 bases from J, the gap between germline ends came to 12 bases. The CDR3: CASSSLASRELFF. The CDR3 bases are TGTGCCAGCAGCTCGCTGGCTAGTAGGGAGCTGTTTTTT.

The V and J genes are TRBV2 and TRBJ1-5; possibly TRBD1 for D (6 bases). The CDR3 covers 16 residues. Trimming pared 6 bases from V and 0 bases from J, leaving 15 bases between. Germline CDR1 reads SNHLY; CDR2 reads FYNNEI. The CDR3 DNA follows: TGTGCCAGCAGGGCCGACAGGATTTATAGCAATCAGCCCCAGCATTTT. Amino acids: CASRADRIYSNQPQHF.

The DNA of the CDR3 is TGTGCCAGCAGTGAGGGACAGGGCGGGGGCTACACCTTC. Its protein is CASSEGQGGGYTF. This chain uses TRBV6-1 with TRBJ1-2; 9 bases are a match to TRBD1. This CDR3 contains 13 residues. Looked up from germline, CDR1 is MNHNS and CDR2 is SASEGT. The V gene end was trimmed by 3 bases and the J gene end by 8 bases; junction bases not matched to a gene: 4.

The rearrangement joins TRBV11-2 to TRBJ2-1; 9 positions agree with TRBD2. The germline CDR1 and CDR2 sequences are SGHAT and FQNNGV. This CDR3 region has 16 residues. Trimming took 5 bases from V and 6 from J; bases not matched to a gene: 11. The CDR3 region has the DNA TGTGCCAGCAGCCCGCTGAGCGGGAGGACCATCAATGAGCAGTTCTTC. Translated, it gives CASSPLSGRTINEQFF.

A single count supports this clone. The chain is built from TRBV5-8 and TRBJ2-1, with TRBD1 identical over 10 bases. The CDR3 covers 15 residues. Germline V lookup: CDR1 SGHTS, CDR2 YDEGEE. V shed 3 bases and J 3 bases; nucleotides not matched to a gene: 3. Here the CDR3 reads CASSSGTGVYNEQFF. CDR3 sequence (DNA): TGTGCCAGCAGCTCCGGGACAGGGGTCTACAATGAGCAGTTCTTC. The full variable domain, its missing parts supplied by reference TRBV5-8 and TRBJ2-1, is EAGVTQSPTHLIKTRGQQATLRCSPISGHTSVYWYQQALGLGLQFLLWYDEGEERNRGNFPPRFSGRQFPNYSSELNVNALELEDSALYLCASSSGTGVYNEQFFGPGTRLTVL.

This clone showed up just once. This chain's CDR3 is CASSPGAASTDTQYF. As DNA, the CDR3 is TGCGCCAGCAGCCCTGGGGCGGCTAGCACAGATACGCAGTATTTT. The chain has TRBV5-1 and TRBJ2-3; weak D call: TRBD1 (5 bases). The ends were cut back, 4 bases at V and 0 bases at J, with 12 bases in the middle. Germline V CDR1 and CDR2: SGHRS, YFSETQ. CDR3 length: 15 amino acids. Supplemented by reference TRBV5-1 and TRBJ2-3, the full variable domain reads KAGVTQTPRYLIKTRGQQVTLSCSPISGHRSVSWYQQTPGQGLQFLFEYFSETQRNKGNFPGRFSGRQFSNSRSEMNVSTLELGDSALYLCASSPGAASTDTQYFGPGTRLTVL.

The gene calls are TRBV9 and TRBJ2-1; D unclear. CDR1 and CDR2 from the germline V gene are SGDLS and YYNGEE. The length of the CDR3 is 13 residues. V lost 4 bases, J lost 9 bases, and 14 bases lay in between. The CDR3 loop reads CASSPRTQGEQFF. Written as DNA, the CDR3 is TGTGCCAGCAGCCCCCGGACCCAAGGTGAGCAGTTCTTC. Together with reference TRBV9 and TRBJ2-1, the CDR3 gives the full variable domain: DSGVTQTPKHLITATGQRVTLRCSPRSGDLSVYWYQQSLDQGLQFLIQYYNGEERAKGNILERFSAQQFPDLHSELNLSSLELGDSALYFCASSPRTQGEQFFGPGTRLTVL.

This chain uses TRBV29-1 with TRBJ2-2; possible D gene TRBD1, 6 bases. Between the trimmed V and J ends, which lost 8 bases and 6 bases, there was a span of 16 bases. This CDR3 has 13 amino acids. Germline V CDR1 and CDR2: SQVTM, ANQGSEA. CDR3 coding DNA: TGCAGCATATCACAGGGTTTGGCCGGGGAGCTGTTTTTT. Its translation is CSISQGLAGELFF.

The V and J genes are TRBV14 and TRBJ2-7; D is unresolved. V lost 0 bases and J lost 9, with 15 bases in between. Germline loops: CDR1 SGHDN, CDR2 FVKESK. This CDR3 has 14 amino acids. The CDR3, as DNA: TGTGCCAGCAGCCAAGAGCTCCGGACGCACCGGCAGTACTTC. Its translation: CASSQELRTHRQYF.

CDR3 bases: TGTGCCAGCAGTATCCTAGGACAGGGGGCTGGCGGGGAGCTGTTTTTT. Residues: CASSILGQGAGGELFF. The chain has TRBV28 and TRBJ2-2, with TRBD1 identical over 11 bases. Germline CDR1 reads MDHEN; CDR2 reads SYDVKM. The V and J ends lost 5 bases and 7 bases, in that order; junction bases with no gene match: 9. The CDR3 runs to 16 residues.

V and J are TRBV5-4 and TRBJ2-2, with D tentatively TRBD2 (5 bases). V gave up 1 base and J gave up 6 bases, with 13 bases separating them. Looked up from germline, CDR1 is SGHNT and CDR2 is YYREEE (reference sequence). There are 15 residues in the CDR3. The DNA of the CDR3 is TGTGCCAGCAGCTTGTCGCCGGGGTCTCCCGGGGAGCTGTTTTTT. Amino acid sequence: CASSLSPGSPGELFF.

This clone has more than one count but fewer than ten. The gene calls are TRBV6-5 and TRBJ2-6; unclear D gene. The CDR3 contains 13 residues. Germline V gives CDR1 MNHEY, CDR2 SVGAGI. V was trimmed by 6 bases and J by 0 bases, leaving 3 bases between them. The CDR3 bases are TGTGCCAGCAGGGACTCTGGGGCCAACGTCCTGACTTTC. Encoded protein: CASRDSGANVLTF.

This rearrangement joins TRBV28 to TRBJ2-1, with D possibly matching TRBD1 (5 bases). Germline V gene sequence: CDR1 MDHEN, CDR2 SYDVKM. V shed 3 bases and J shed 6 bases, with 18 bases lying between them. The CDR3 is made up of 16 amino acids. The CDR3 DNA reads TGTGCCAGCAGTTTTCTCGAAGGCAGGGCTGGCAATGAGCAGTTCTTC. It specifies CASSFLEGRAGNEQFF.

This clone has just one count. The J gene is TRBJ1-3, the V gene TRBV7-9; tentative D call: TRBD1 (6 bases). Trimming took off 3 bases at V and 2 bases at J, with 11 bases between the two ends. Germline CDR1 and CDR2: SEHNR and FQNEAQ (reference sequence). The CDR3 length is 15 residues. The CDR3 reads CASSLARGTGNTIYF. The CDR3 DNA follows: TGTGCCAGCAGCTTGGCCAGGGGCACTGGAAACACCATATATTTT.

V usage is TRBV5-4 and J usage is TRBJ2-1, with 7 bases that match TRBD2. V lost 6 bases to trimming and J lost 6 bases; unmatched junction nucleotides: 9. Germline CDR1 SGHNT, CDR2 YYREEE (reference sequence). The CDR3 has 14 residues. CDR3 nucleotide sequence: TGTGCCAGCACCCCGGGCGGGGGACTCAATGAGCAGTTCTTC. This gives the protein CASTPGGGLNEQFF.

The rearrangement links TRBV19 to TRBJ2-7; TRBD2 aligns across 13 bases. CDR1 and CDR2 from the germline V gene are LNHDA and SQIVND (reference sequence). The V gene end was trimmed by 7 bases and the J gene end by 6 bases; junction bases not matched to a gene: 6. The length of the CDR3 is 14 residues. CDR3 residues: CASTGLAGVGEQYF. The CDR3 DNA reads as TGTGCCAGTACCGGACTAGCGGGAGTCGGCGAGCAGTACTTC. Supplemented by reference TRBV19 and TRBJ2-7, the full variable domain reads DGGITQSPKYLFRKEGQNVTLSCEQNLNHDAMYWYRQDPGQGLRLIYYSQIVNDFQKGDIAEGYSVSREKKESFPLTVTSAQKNPTAFYLCASTGLAGVGEQYFGPGTRLTVT.

Concerning this clone: The sample carries other DNA sequences with the same CDR3. The rearrangement links TRBV5-1 to TRBJ1-1; 12 nucleotides line up with TRBD1. With 2 bases clipped from V and 0 bases from J, the junction kept 2 bases outside the gene matches. Looked up from germline, CDR1 is SGHRS and CDR2 is YFSETQ. CDR3 length equals 16 residues. CDR3 sequence (DNA): TGCGCCAGCAGCTTAGGGACAGGGGGCATGAACACTGAAGCTTTCTTT. Protein product: CASSLGTGGMNTEAFF.

The rearrangement uses TRBV6-5 and TRBJ2-2; tentative D call: TRBD2 (6 bases). CDR3 length: 15 amino acids. The V end lost 0 bases, the J end lost 1 base, and 6 bases lay between the germline ends. Germline V lookup: CDR1 MNHEY, CDR2 SVGAGI. CDR3 sequence: CASSYSGGNTGELFF. CDR3 nucleotides: TGTGCCAGCAGTTACTCGGGGGGGAACACCGGGGAGCTGTTTTTT.

The chain is built from TRBV7-2 and TRBJ2-7, with a possible D match to TRBD1 (6 bases). From germline, CDR1 is SGHTA and CDR2 FQGNSA. V lost 1 base, J lost 3 bases, and 16 bases lay in between. The CDR3 consists of 16 residues. The CDR3 DNA reads TGTGCCAGCAGCTTAGAAGGGGGACGGCAAATCTACGAGCAGTACTTC. Its protein product is CASSLEGGRQIYEQYF.